The rows below give T cell receptor beta chains drawn from one sample of a study of cytomegalovirus exposure and HLA in healthy donors. Only in-frame clones appear in the TCRdb table, and some are missing; sequencing was by immunoSEQ multiplex PCR. Of 140,000 to 150,000 clones listed, around three quarters are singletons. Sequencing was carried out using PBMCs. These receptors came from a middle-aged man in good health and CMV-seropositive. Both conserved end residues are part of each CDR3. The D gene is left open where the match is weak. Expanded clones get a size class; other rows say once, few or many, or leave the size out.

v_gene,abundance,d_gene,j_gene,CDR3aa,CDR3nt
TRBV6-5,.,TRBD1,TRBJ2-7,CASHAGTGKREQYF,TGTGCCAGCCACGCCGGGACAGGGAAACGCGAGCAGTACTTC
TRBV6-1,once,.,TRBJ2-3,CASSETRTGGLDTQYF,TGTGCCAGCAGTGAAACCCGGACAGGAGGGCTAGATACGCAGTATTTT
TRBV7-9,.,.,TRBJ2-5,CASSLAMERAQYF,TGTGCCAGCAGCTTAGCGATGGAGAGGGCCCAGTACTTC
TRBV5-6,few,TRBD1,TRBJ2-7,CASSRAGTGVYEQYF,TGTGCCAGCAGCCGCGCCGGGACAGGGGTCTACGAGCAGTACTTC
TRBV6-1,.,.,TRBJ2-7,CANLAGSRPSYEQYF,TGTGCCAACCTAGCCGGGTCCCGGCCCTCCTACGAGCAGTACTTC
TRBV19,.,.,TRBJ2-4,CASSSSYPNIQYF,TGTGCCAGTAGTAGTAGCTATCCAAACATTCAGTACTTC
TRBV18,.,.,TRBJ2-7,CASSQAGGIEQYF,TGTGCCAGCTCCCAGGCGGGTGGGATCGAGCAGTACTTC
TRBV7-6,.,TRBD2,TRBJ2-1,CASSTGLAGGLNEQFF,TGTGCCAGCAGCACGGGACTAGCGGGAGGGCTTAATGAGCAGTTCTTC
TRBV18,.,.,TRBJ2-3,CASSPYATDTQYF,TGTGCCAGCTCACCCTACGCCACAGATACGCAGTATTTT
TRBV19,.,.,TRBJ2-1,CASSMGLGYEQFF,TGTGCCAGTAGTATGGGTCTAGGTTATGAGCAGTTCTTC
TRBV4-1,.,TRBD1,TRBJ1-1,CASSQPRTGNTEAFF,TGCGCCAGCAGCCAACCCAGGACAGGGAACACTGAAGCTTTCTTT
TRBV10-2,.,TRBD2,TRBJ2-2,CASSEFQAGDTGELFF,TGCGCCAGCAGTGAGTTCCAAGCGGGAGATACCGGGGAGCTGTTTTTT
TRBV25-1,.,.,TRBJ2-3,CASSEYTGSSTDTQYF,TGTGCCAGCAGTGAATATACAGGATCCAGCACAGATACGCAGTATTTT
TRBV5-5,.,.,TRBJ2-1,CASSSGLSYNEQFF,TGTGCCAGCAGCTCGGGACTCTCCTACAATGAGCAGTTCTTC
TRBV27,few,.,TRBJ2-7,CASSFGGRAYEQYF,TGTGCCAGCAGTTTCGGGGGACGGGCATACGAGCAGTACTTC
TRBV9,.,TRBD1,TRBJ1-1,CASSVDRGNTEAFF,TGTGCCAGCAGCGTTGACAGGGGGAACACTGAAGCTTTCTTT
TRBV19,.,.,TRBJ2-3,CASSTPSFHTDTRYF,TGTGCCAGTAGTACGCCGTCGTTCCACACAGATACGCGGTATTTT
TRBV7-9,.,.,TRBJ1-4,CASSLAAAGAEKLFF,TGTGCCAGCAGCTTAGCCGCTGCAGGGGCTGAAAAACTGTTTTTT
TRBV28,.,.,TRBJ1-1,CASSFYSYEAFF,TGTGCCAGCAGTTTTTACAGTTATGAAGCTTTCTTT
TRBV30,.,.,TRBJ2-3,CAWSRGTDTQYF,TGTGCCTGGAGCAGGGGCACGGATACGCAGTATTTT
TRBV28,.,TRBD1,TRBJ2-7,CASSTPGTGAYEQYF,TGTGCCAGCAGTACACCCGGGACAGGGGCCTACGAGCAGTACTTC
TRBV28,.,.,TRBJ1-6,CASSIGAVSSPLHF,TGTGCCAGCAGTATAGGGGCCGTCAGTTCACCCCTCCACTTT
TRBV7-2,.,.,TRBJ2-3,CASSLAYVAGTDTQYF,TGTGCCAGCAGCTTAGCATACGTAGCGGGCACAGATACGCAGTATTTT
TRBV25-1,few,.,TRBJ1-6,CASTGAWDNSPLHF,TGTGCCAGCACAGGCGCTTGGGATAATTCACCCCTCCACTTT
TRBV7-7,.,.,TRBJ2-5,CASSLDRRGLGTQYF,TGTGCCAGCAGCTTAGATAGGCGGGGGCTGGGGACCCAGTACTTC
TRBV5-1,.,TRBD2,TRBJ2-1,CASSLVPSGSYNEQFF,TGCGCCAGCAGCTTGGTTCCTAGCGGGAGTTACAATGAGCAGTTCTTC
TRBV7-8,.,.,TRBJ2-3,CASSSPRVYADTQYF,TGTGCCAGCAGCTCACCCAGGGTTTATGCAGATACGCAGTATTTT
TRBV11-3,.,.,TRBJ1-1,CASSLEESGTWSLMNTEAFF,TGTGCCAGCAGCTTAGAAGAATCGGGTACATGGTCTCTTATGAACACTGAAGCTTTCTTT
TRBV6-5,.,.,TRBJ1-4,CASSYEQGGEKLFF,TGTGCCAGCAGTTACGAGCAGGGCGGAGAAAAACTGTTTTTT
TRBV9,.,TRBD1,TRBJ1-1,CASSGTGGRGTEAFF,TGTGCCAGCAGCGGGACAGGGGGCCGGGGCACTGAAGCTTTCTTT
TRBV30,.,.,TRBJ1-6,CAWSRQGLNSPLHF,TGTGCCTGGAGCAGGCAGGGACTGAATTCACCCCTCCACTTT
TRBV28,.,.,TRBJ2-1,CASKEAPGPYNEQFF,TGTGCCAGCAAGGAGGCGCCAGGACCCTACAATGAGCAGTTCTTC
TRBV30,few,.,TRBJ2-3,CAWSFQLDTQYF,TGTGCCTGGAGCTTCCAGTTAGATACGCAGTATTTT
TRBV29-1,.,TRBD1,TRBJ2-1,CSVEDLVGQARDHEQFF,TGCAGCGTTGAAGATCTGGTCGGACAGGCCCGTGACCATGAGCAGTTCTTC
TRBV19,.,TRBD2,TRBJ2-1,CASSTLAEGYNEQFF,TGTGCCAGTAGTACACTAGCGGAAGGCTACAATGAGCAGTTCTTC
TRBV28,.,.,TRBJ1-6,CASRVSPYNSPLHF,TGTGCCAGCAGGGTTAGTCCCTATAATTCACCCCTCCACTTT
TRBV4-3,.,.,TRBJ2-7,CASSQDRYRSYEQYF,TGCGCCAGCAGCCAAGATAGGTACAGATCCTACGAGCAGTACTTC
TRBV27,few,TRBD2,TRBJ2-1,CASSSLAGARDEQFF,TGTGCCAGCAGTTCGCTAGCGGGAGCTCGGGATGAGCAGTTCTTC
TRBV14,few,TRBD2,TRBJ2-2,CASGPGGTNTGELFF,TGTGCCAGCGGCCCGGGAGGGACGAACACCGGGGAGCTGTTTTTT
TRBV6-5,.,TRBD1,TRBJ2-3,CASSKQGFATDTQYF,TGTGCCAGCAGCAAACAGGGGTTTGCTACAGATACGCAGTATTTT
TRBV5-1,.,TRBD1,TRBJ2-5,CASSHSDRGRETQYF,TGCGCCAGCAGCCACTCCGACAGGGGCCGAGAGACCCAGTACTTC
TRBV2,.,.,TRBJ1-2,CASSYTGNYGYTF,TGTGCCAGCAGTTACACAGGGAACTATGGCTACACCTTC